This note documents a single TCR beta chain sequence. The data were obtained in a study of Ad26.COV2.S vaccination and SARS-CoV-2 variants. The protocol was immunoSEQ multiplex PCR, while the TCRdb copy is restricted to in-frame clones and leaves out a portion. The sample carries around 300,000 clones, around 89% recorded once. The CDR3 has 16 amino acids. V trimming: 5 bases; J trimming: 7 bases; junction bases outside the gene matches: 10. CDR1 and CDR2 (germline): LNHDA, SQIVND (reference sequence). Documented treatment: some 20 received Ad26.COV2.S at low or high dose, single or two shots; roughly five received placebo; per-sample allocation not given. Collection of the samples took place on day 63 after the first injection of vaccine or placebo. The sample came from a Boston adult aged 18-55 years.

This TCR came from a person between 18 and 59 years old who received the Ad26.COV2.S COVID-19 vaccine or a placebo. The chain couples TRBV19 to TRBJ2-2, with 10 bases fitting TRBD2. The source material was peripheral blood, sampled in a trial of Ad26.COV2.S vaccine versus placebo. The CDR3 sequence is CASSPIAGGGVGELFF. The CDR3 DNA is TGTGCCAGTAGTCCCATAGCGGGAGGTGGCGTCGGGGAGCTGTTTTTT.